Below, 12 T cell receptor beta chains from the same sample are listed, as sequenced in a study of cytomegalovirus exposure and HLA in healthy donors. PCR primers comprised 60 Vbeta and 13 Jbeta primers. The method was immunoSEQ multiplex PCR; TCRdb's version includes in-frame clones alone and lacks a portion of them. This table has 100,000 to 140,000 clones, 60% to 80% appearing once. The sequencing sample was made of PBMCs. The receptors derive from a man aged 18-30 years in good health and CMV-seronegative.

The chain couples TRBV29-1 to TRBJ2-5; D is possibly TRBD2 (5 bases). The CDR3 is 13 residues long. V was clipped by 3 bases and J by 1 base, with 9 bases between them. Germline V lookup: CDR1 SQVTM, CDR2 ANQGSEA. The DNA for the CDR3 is TGCAGCGTTGAGGTGACTACCCAAGAGACCCAGTACTTC. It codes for CSVEVTTQETQYF. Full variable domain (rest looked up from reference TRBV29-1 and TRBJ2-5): SAVISQKPSRDICQRGTSLTIQCQVDSQVTMMFWYRQQPGQSLTLIATANQGSEATYESGFVIDKFPISRPNLTFSTLTVSNMSPEDSSIYLCSVEVTTQETQYFGPGTRLLVL.

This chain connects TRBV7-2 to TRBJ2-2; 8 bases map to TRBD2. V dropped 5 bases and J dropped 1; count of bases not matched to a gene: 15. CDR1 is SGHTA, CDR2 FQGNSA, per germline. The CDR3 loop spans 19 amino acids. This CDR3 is CASSPAPGLGYQNTGELFF. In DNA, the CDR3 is TGTGCCAGCAGCCCTGCCCCGGGACTAGGGTACCAGAACACCGGGGAGCTGTTTTTT.

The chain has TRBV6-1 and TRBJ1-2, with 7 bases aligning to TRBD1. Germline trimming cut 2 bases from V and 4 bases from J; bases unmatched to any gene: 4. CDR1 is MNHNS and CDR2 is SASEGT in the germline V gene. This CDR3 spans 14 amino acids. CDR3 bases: TGTGCCAGCAGTGAAAGGGGGCGTATCTATGGCTACACCTTC. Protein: CASSERGRIYGYTF.

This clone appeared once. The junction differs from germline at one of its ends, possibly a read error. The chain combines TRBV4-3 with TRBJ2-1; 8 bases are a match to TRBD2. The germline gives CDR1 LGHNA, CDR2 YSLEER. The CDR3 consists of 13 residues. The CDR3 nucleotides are TGCGCCAGCAGCCAAGTAGCGGGATCCGGGGATATCTTC. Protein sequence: CASSQVAGSGDIF.

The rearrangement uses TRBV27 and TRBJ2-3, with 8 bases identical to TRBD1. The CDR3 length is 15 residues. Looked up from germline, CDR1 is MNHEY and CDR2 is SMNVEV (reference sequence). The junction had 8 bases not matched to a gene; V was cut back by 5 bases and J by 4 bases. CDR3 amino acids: CASSPGQGSPDTQYF. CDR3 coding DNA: TGTGCCAGCAGTCCAGGACAGGGATCCCCAGATACGCAGTATTTT.

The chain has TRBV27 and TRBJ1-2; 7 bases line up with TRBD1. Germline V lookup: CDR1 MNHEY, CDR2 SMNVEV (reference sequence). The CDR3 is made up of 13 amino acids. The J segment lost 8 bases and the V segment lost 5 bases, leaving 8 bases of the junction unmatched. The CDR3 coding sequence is TGTGCCAGCAGTCCCCTTCGACAGGGAGGCTACACCTTC. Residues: CASSPLRQGGYTF.

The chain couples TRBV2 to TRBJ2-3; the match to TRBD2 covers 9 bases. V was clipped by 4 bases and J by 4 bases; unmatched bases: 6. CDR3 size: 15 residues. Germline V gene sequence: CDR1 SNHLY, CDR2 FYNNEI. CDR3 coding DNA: TGTGCCAGCAGTGGCTCTAGCGGGAAGGCAGATACGCAGTATTTT. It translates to CASSGSSGKADTQYF.

The chain's CDR3 is CASSLRWDTGWTGYTF. CDR3 bases: TGTGCCAGCAGCTTGCGGTGGGACACTGGTTGGACTGGCTACACCTTC. The V call is TRBV5-4, the J call TRBJ1-2; D might be TRBD1 (6 bases). This CDR3 is 16 amino acids long. Germline-derived CDR1 and CDR2 are SGHNT and YYREEE (reference sequence). Trimming pared 1 base from V and 7 bases from J, leaving 20 bases between.

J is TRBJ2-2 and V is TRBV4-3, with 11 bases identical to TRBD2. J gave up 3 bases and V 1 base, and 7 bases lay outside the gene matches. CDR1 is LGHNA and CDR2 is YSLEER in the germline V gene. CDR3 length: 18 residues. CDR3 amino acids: CASSQGGLAGGYTGELFF. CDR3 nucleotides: TGCGCCAGCAGCCAAGGTGGGCTAGCGGGGGGATACACCGGGGAGCTGTTTTTT.

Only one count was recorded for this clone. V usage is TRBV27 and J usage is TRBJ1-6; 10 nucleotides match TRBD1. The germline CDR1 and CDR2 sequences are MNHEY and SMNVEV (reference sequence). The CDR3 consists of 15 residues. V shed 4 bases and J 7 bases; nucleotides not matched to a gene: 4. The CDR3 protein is CASSSGQGWNSPLHF. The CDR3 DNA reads TGTGCCAGCAGTTCGGGACAGGGGTGGAATTCACCCCTCCACTTT.

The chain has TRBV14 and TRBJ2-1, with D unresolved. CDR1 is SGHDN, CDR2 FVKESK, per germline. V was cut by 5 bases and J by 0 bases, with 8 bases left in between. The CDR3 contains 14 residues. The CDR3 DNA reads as TGTGCCAGCAGCGGCAGTTACTCCTACAATGAGCAGTTCTTC. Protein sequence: CASSGSYSYNEQFF.

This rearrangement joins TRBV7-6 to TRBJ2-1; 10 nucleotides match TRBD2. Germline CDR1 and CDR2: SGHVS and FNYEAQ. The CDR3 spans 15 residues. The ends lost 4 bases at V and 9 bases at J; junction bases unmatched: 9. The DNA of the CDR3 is TGTGCCAGCAGCTCGCCTAGCGGGGGAGAGACTGAGCAGTTCTTC. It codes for CASSSPSGGETEQFF. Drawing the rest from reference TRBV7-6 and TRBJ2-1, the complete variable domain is GAGVSQSPRYKVTKRGQDVALRCDPISGHVSLYWYRQALGQGPEFLTYFNYEAQQDKSGLPNDRFSAERPEGSISTLTIQRTEQRDSAMYRCASSSPSGGETEQFFGPGTRLTVL.